The 6 T cell receptor beta chains listed next were all sequenced from one sample in a study of blood T cell repertoires in COVID-19. TCRdb's table, derived via immunoSEQ multiplex PCR, lists solely in-frame clones and lacks some. Altogether about 170,000 clones are present, 80% to 85% being singletons, with the ten largest covering roughly a tenth. The specimen sequenced was peripheral blood. The receptor set was obtained from a man aged 65-85 years with active or convalescent COVID-19.

The rearrangement uses TRBV18 and TRBJ2-1; D perhaps matches TRBD2 (6 bases). Deletions cut 2 bases from V and 2 bases from J, with 16 bases between. Germline CDR1 and CDR2: KGHSH and LQKENI. This CDR3 comprises 17 residues. The CDR3 spells CASSPAASAFPYNEQFF. The CDR3 nucleotides are TGTGCCAGCTCACCAGCGGCTAGCGCTTTTCCCTACAATGAGCAGTTCTTC. The full variable domain, completed using reference TRBV18 and TRBJ2-1, is NAGVMQNPRHLVRRRGQEARLRCSPMKGHSHVYWYRQLPEEGLKFMVYLQKENIIDESGMPKERFSAEFPKEGPSILRIQQVVRGDSAAYFCASSPAASAFPYNEQFFGPGTRLTVL.

The V call is TRBV2, the J call TRBJ2-1; 7 bases match TRBD2. CDR3 length equals 17 residues. J was trimmed by 0 bases and V by 6 bases; bases with no gene match: 11. Germline V gene data show CDR1 as SNHLY and CDR2 as FYNNEI. In nucleotides, the CDR3 is TGTGCCAGCAGAGGCCCCACTAGCGTAAGCTCCTACAATGAGCAGTTCTTC. Amino acid sequence: CASRGPTSVSSYNEQFF.

The chain carries TRBV7-9 and TRBJ2-3, with D possibly TRBD2 on 6 matching bases. Trimming stripped 1 base from V and 4 bases from J, with 9 bases between. This CDR3 comprises 14 residues. Germline V gene sequence: CDR1 SEHNR, CDR2 FQNEAQ (reference sequence). As DNA, the CDR3 is TGTGCCAGCAGCTTAGAGGGAGGCGCAGATACGCAGTATTTT. Its translation: CASSLEGGADTQYF.

A few counts support this clone. V usage is TRBV3-1 (or the pseudogene TRBV3-2) and J usage is TRBJ1-2, with 9 bases aligning to TRBD1. Germline loops: CDR1 LGHDT, CDR2 YNNKEL (reference sequence). The length of the CDR3 is 15 residues. J gave up 4 bases and V 3 bases, and 6 bases lay outside the gene matches. The CDR3 reads CASSHRDRVSYGYTF. CDR3 coding DNA: TGTGCCAGCAGCCACCGGGACAGGGTGAGCTATGGCTACACCTTC.

V and J are TRBV5-4 and TRBJ2-1, with D tentatively TRBD2 (5 bases). V was trimmed by 0 bases and J by 3 bases, leaving 7 bases between them. The CDR3 sequence is 14 residues long. CDR1 and CDR2 from the germline V gene are SGHNT and YYREEE (reference sequence). The chain's CDR3 is CASSLARDYNEQFF. The DNA of the CDR3 is TGTGCCAGCAGCTTGGCCCGGGACTACAATGAGCAGTTCTTC. The variable domain in full, completed from reference TRBV5-4 and TRBJ2-1, reads ETGVTQSPTHLIKTRGQQVTLRCSSQSGHNTVSWYQQALGQGPQFIFQYYREEENGRGNFPPRFSGLQFPNYSSELNVNALELDDSALYLCASSLARDYNEQFFGPGTRLTVL.

The V and J genes are TRBV6-5 and TRBJ2-1; possible D gene TRBD2, 6 bases. CDR1 MNHEY and CDR2 SVGAGI come from the germline V gene. CDR3 length: 15 residues. V gave up 0 bases and J gave up 1 base, with 7 bases separating them. The CDR3 loop reads CASSYSGGSYNEQFF. CDR3 DNA: TGTGCCAGCAGTTACTCGGGGGGATCCTACAATGAGCAGTTCTTC.